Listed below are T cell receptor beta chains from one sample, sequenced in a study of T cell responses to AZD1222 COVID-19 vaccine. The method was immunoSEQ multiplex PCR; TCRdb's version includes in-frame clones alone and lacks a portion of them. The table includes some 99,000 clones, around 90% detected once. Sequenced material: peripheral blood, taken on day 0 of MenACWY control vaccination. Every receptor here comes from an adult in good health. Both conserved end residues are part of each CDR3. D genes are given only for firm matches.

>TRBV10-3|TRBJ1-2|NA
CAISEAHRDTTYYGYTF
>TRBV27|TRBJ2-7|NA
CASSRRQGNEQYF
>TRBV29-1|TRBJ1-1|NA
CSVGRNTEAFF
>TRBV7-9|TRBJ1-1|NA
CASSRGVYTEAFF
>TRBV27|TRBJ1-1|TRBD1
CASSRQGARTEAFF
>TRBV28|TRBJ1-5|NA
CASSFLGRRGPQHF
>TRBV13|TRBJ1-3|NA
CASSVAGNTIYF
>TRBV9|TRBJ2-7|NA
CASSFAGTSDDEQYF
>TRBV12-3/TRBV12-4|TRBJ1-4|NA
CASSLARDEKLFF
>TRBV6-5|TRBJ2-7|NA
CASTAGWGDNYEQYF
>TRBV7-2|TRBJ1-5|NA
CASSPGWGGAPQPQHF
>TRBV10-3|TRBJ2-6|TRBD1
CASRDRQGDVLTF
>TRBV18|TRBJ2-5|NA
CASSPEETQYF
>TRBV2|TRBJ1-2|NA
CASRLGTNYGYTF
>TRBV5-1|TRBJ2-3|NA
CASSLDFLSTDTQYF
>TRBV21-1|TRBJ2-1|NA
CASSRRDRGAGGPYNEQFF
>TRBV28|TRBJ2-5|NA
CASSFGEGETQYF
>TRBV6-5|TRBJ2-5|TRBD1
CASMRQGMETQYF
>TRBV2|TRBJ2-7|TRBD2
CASSEATSGSYEQYF
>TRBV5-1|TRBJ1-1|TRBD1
CATKTDRGEAFF
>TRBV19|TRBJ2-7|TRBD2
CASSLSSLAGAYEQYF
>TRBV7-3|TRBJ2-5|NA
CASSLKKETQYF
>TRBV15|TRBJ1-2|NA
CATSRRGSSSGYTF
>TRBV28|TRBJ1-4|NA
CASSSPEDPNEKLFF
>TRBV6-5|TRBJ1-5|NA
CASSSASGNQPQHF
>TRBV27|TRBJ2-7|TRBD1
CASSSTLSGTGRQYF
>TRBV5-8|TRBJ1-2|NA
CASRTPTVNYGYTF
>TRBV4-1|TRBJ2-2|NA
CASSPSPGPTGELFF
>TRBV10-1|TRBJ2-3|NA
CASSGWGDTQYF
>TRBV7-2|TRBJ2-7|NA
CASSLGQPGYEQYF
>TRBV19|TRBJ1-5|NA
CASSMGGSNQPQHF
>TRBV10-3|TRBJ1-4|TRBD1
CAISGQGDEKLFF
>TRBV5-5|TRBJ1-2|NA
CASSLLAVDQGRTVGYTF
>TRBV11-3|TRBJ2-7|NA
CASSRSGEGSYEQYF
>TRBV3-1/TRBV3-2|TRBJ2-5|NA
CASSQDDETQYF
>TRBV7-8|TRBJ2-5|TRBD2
CASSLGTSGNRGTQYF
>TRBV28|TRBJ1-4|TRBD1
CASSLGIRGEKLFF
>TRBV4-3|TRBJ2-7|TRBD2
CASSPGLAGYEQYF
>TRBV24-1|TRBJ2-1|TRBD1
CATSDPGQGAYNEQFF
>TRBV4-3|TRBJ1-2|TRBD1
CASSQDQGGRYGYTF
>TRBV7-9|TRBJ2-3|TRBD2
CASSLFVLAATDTQYF
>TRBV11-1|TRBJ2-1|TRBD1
CASSRQGVREQFF
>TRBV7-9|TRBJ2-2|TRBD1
CASSLRDRQTNTGELFF
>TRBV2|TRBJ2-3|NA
CASSEDTGTQYF